This T cell receptor (beta chain) was captured in a study of blood T cell repertoires in COVID-19 (dated by TCRdb to about 2020). About the full investigation: The collaborator samples originated in the United States, Italy and Spain and spanned the acute and convalescent phases of COVID-19. The material from the prospective study consisted of cDNA or gDNA derived from T cells, B-cell-depleted T cells, or PBMCs. Subjects who had been exposed to COVID-19, were actively infected with it, or had recovered from it provided the deeply sampled blood TCRbeta repertoires that made up the dataset. The repertoires were made available in a free public database intended to serve as a resource for research on the immune response to SARS-CoV-2. Samples were obtained from the ongoing ImmuneRACE study (first 160 participants) and from over a thousand subjects provided by 6 global collaborators. The sample metadata nearly always contained a de-identified subject ID, COVID-19 status, age in years and sex. Where available, HLA class I and class II types were taken from metadata supplied by the sample provider and were not determined by assay-based typing. Here is what the overall study found, with its caveats: Clinical and demographic metadata were provided uncurated, with the amount varying by source and participant.

TCRbeta CDR3 regions were amplified from genomic DNA using the immunoSEQ Assay, a bias-controlled multiplex PCR. On the authors' methods: The number of nucleated cells in each sample was estimated by amplification of reference gene primers within the assay. To quantify the absolute abundance of each unique TCRbeta CDR3 rearrangement, sequence reads were collapsed and filtered. For each sample, productive Simpson clonality was calculated by taking the square root of Simpson's diversity index across productive rearrangements. Entries here come from immuneACCESS through TCRdb and include only in-frame sequences with V and J called. Some clones fail to appear in such tables; in the studies checked, an unresolved V gene covers under half of the shortfall, and the cause of the remainder is unknown. D and trimming were read from the DNA, whereas the V and J calls and clone size are those reported in that table. For this sample there are 190,000 or so clones; approximately 83% appear just once. 6% to 8% of the sample is held by the ten biggest clonotypes.

As regards this clone: The clone's antigen remains unknown. Base-call qualities are not available, and no considerably larger clone is one nucleotide away. Other DNA variants within this sample encode the same CDR3.

Participants in the prospective study were aged about 18 to 100 years, lived in approximately 26 United States geographic areas, and enrolled through a virtual design. Cohort assignment in the prospective study relied on participant-reported clinical history from a screening survey and a study questionnaire. ImmuneRACE Cohort 3 recovered participants were defined by two consecutive negative NP/OP PCR tests, healthcare professional clearance, or symptom resolution. Each participant in the prospective study had whole blood, serum and a nasopharyngeal or oropharyngeal swab collected by mobile phlebotomists. Prospective study participants could optionally give additional blood draws and questionnaires over an approximately 2-month period. Blood samples from the prospective study were shipped frozen or at room temperature prior to DNA extraction. Sequenced input: PBMCs or T cells enriched from blood (not recorded which). The source of this sequence is a man in his forties who had recovered from COVID-19.

The CDR3 is CASTRAGGSYNEQFF. The DNA sequence is TGTGCCAGCACCCGAGCGGGGGGATCCTACAATGAGCAGTTCTTC. Rearrangement joined TRBV27 to TRBJ2-1, and 9 junctional nucleotides match TRBD2. The germline V gene (reference sequence) provides CDR1 MNHEY and CDR2 SMNVEV. The CDR3 has 15 amino acids, counting the end cysteine and phenylalanine. Of all the DNA, just the CDR3 is kept, 45 bases in frame from base 1. Trimming removed 7 bases from V and 1 base from J; the gene matches leave 5 bases unexplained.